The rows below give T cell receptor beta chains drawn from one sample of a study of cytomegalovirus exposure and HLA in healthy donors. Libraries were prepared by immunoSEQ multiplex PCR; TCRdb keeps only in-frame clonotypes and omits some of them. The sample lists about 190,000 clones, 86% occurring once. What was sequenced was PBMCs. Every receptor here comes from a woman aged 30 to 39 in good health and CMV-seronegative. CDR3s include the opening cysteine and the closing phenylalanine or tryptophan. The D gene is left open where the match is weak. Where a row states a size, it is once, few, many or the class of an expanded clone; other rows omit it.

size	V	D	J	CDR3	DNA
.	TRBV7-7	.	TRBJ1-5	CASSLGLALWRNQPQHF	TGTGCTAGCAGCTTAGGACTTGCCCTCTGGCGCAATCAGCCCCAGCATTTT
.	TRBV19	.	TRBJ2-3	CASRKPGLQTDTQYF	TGTGCCAGTCGAAAACCGGGACTTCAAACAGATACGCAGTATTTT
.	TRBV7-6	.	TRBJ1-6	CASSSLGDMGSPLHF	TGTGCCAGCAGCTCCCTCGGAGATATGGGTTCACCCCTCCACTTT
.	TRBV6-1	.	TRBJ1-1	CASSPQTVMAFF	TGTGCCAGCAGTCCTCAGACAGTGATGGCTTTCTTT
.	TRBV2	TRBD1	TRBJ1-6	CASSVEDRGSPLHF	TGTGCCAGCAGTGTGGAGGACAGGGGGTCACCCCTCCACTTT
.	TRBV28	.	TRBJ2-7	CASSAPTGAARAGGREQYF	TGTGCCAGCAGTGCACCGACAGGGGCTGCCAGGGCGGGGGGGCGCGAGCAGTACTTC
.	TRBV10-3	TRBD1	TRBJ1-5	CAISDGQGANQPQHF	TGTGCCATCAGTGACGGCCAGGGGGCGAATCAGCCCCAGCATTTT
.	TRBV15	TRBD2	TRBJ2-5	CATSRFGGGSAHQETQYF	TGTGCCACCAGCAGATTCGGGGGGGGTAGCGCCCACCAAGAGACCCAGTACTTC
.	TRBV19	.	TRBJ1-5	CASSPISTNQPQHF	TGTGCCAGTAGCCCGATTAGTACGAATCAGCCCCAGCATTTT
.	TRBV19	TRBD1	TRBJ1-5	CASSIRDSHPQHF	TGTGCCAGTAGTATCAGGGACAGCCATCCCCAGCATTTT
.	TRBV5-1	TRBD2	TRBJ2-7	CASSLGLAGAYEQYF	TGCGCCAGCAGCTTGGGACTAGCGGGAGCCTACGAGCAGTACTTC
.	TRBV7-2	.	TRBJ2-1	CASSRGASYNEQFF	TGTGCCAGCAGCCGGGGGGCTTCCTACAATGAGCAGTTCTTC
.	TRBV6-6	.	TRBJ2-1	CASSAGTRSDNEQFF	TGTGCCAGCAGTGCCGGGACAAGGAGTGACAATGAGCAGTTCTTC
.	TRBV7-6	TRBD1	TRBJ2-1	CASSYRDRAFNEQFF	TGTGCCAGCAGTTACCGGGACAGGGCTTTCAATGAGCAGTTCTTC
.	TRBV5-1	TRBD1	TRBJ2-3	CASSPSDRVRTDTQYF	TGCGCCAGCAGCCCAAGTGACAGGGTTCGCACAGATACGCAGTATTTT
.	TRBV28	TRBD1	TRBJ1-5	CASTVSGGVRQPQHF	TGTGCCAGCACAGTTTCAGGGGGCGTCAGGCAGCCCCAGCATTTT
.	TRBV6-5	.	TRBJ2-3	CASSYSRDTQEYF	TGTGCCAGCAGTTACTCGAGGGACACCCAGGAGTATTTT
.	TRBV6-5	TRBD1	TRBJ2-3	CASSFRTGRMRDTQYF	TGTGCCAGCAGTTTTCGGACAGGGCGGATGAGAGATACGCAGTATTTT
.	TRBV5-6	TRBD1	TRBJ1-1	CASSGRTGGRTEAFF	TGTGCCAGCAGCGGGCGGACAGGGGGACGAACTGAAGCTTTCTTT
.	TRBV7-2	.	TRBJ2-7	CASSLVSAYEQYF	TGTGCCAGCAGCTTAGTCAGTGCCTACGAGCAGTACTTC
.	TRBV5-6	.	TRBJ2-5	CASSLDAETQYF	TGTGCCAGCAGCTTGGACGCGGAGACCCAGTACTTC
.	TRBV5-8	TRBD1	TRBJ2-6	CASSLGDRLHSGANVLTF	TGTGCCAGCAGCTTGGGGGACAGGCTCCACTCTGGGGCCAACGTCCTGACTTTC
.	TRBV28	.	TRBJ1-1	CASSLRQGNTEAFF	TGTGCCAGCAGTTTACGGCAGGGGAACACTGAAGCTTTCTTT
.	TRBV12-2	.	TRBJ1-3	CASRLGGTPGGGNTIYF	TGTGCAAGTCGCTTAGGAGGGACCCCCGGGGGAGGAAACACCATATATTTT
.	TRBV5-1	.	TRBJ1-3	CASSLYGGPISGNTIYF	TGCGCCAGCAGCTTGTATGGAGGACCCATCTCTGGAAACACCATATATTTT
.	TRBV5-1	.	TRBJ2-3	CASSLRVTERGTDTQYF	TGCGCCAGCAGCTTGAGGGTAACGGAGAGGGGCACAGATACGCAGTATTTT
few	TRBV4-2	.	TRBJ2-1	CASSPRGGPYNEQFF	TGTGCCAGCAGCCCGCGCGGGGGCCCCTACAATGAGCAGTTCTTC
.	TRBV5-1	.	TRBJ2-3	CASSLELLTDTQYF	TGCGCCAGCAGCTTGGAGTTACTCACAGATACGCAGTATTTT
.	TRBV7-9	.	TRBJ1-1	CASSLILETEAFF	TGTGCCAGCAGCTTAATCCTGGAGACTGAAGCTTTCTTT
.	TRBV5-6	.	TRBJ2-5	CASSSGGGPWGRETQYF	TGTGCCAGCAGCAGTGGGGGTGGGCCGTGGGGGCGGGAGACCCAGTACTTC
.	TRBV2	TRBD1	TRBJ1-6	CASKKDRTDSPLHF	TGTGCCAGCAAAAAGGACAGGACTGATTCACCCCTCCACTTT
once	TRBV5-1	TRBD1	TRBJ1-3	CASSLPGTGDSGNTIYF	TGCGCCAGCAGCTTACCCGGGACAGGGGACTCTGGAAACACCATATATTTT
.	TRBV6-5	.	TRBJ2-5	CASSYTQPAIQTQYF	TGTGCCAGCAGTTACACGCAACCCGCGATTCAGACCCAGTACTTC
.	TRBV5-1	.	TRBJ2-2	CASSFSGGAGANTGELFF	TGCGCCAGCAGCTTTTCAGGGGGCGCGGGGGCGAACACCGGGGAGCTGTTTTTT
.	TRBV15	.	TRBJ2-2	CATSREPGGELFF	TGTGCCACCAGCAGAGAGCCCGGGGGGGAGCTGTTTTTT
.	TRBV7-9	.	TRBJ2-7	CASSLAIYEQYF	TGTGCCAGCAGCTTGGCCATCTACGAGCAGTACTTC
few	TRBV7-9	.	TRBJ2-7	CASSLGVYEQYF	TGTGCCAGCAGCTTGGGAGTTTACGAGCAGTACTTC